This T cell receptor (beta chain) was identified during a study of blood T cell repertoires in COVID-19. Using immunoSEQ multiplex PCR, the repertoire was profiled, and TCRdb retains in-frame clones only, with some absent. The sample holds hundreds of thousands of clones; approximately 83% are singletons and the top ten take about 1.9%. The CDR3 runs 14 residues. Germline CDR1 LGHNA, CDR2 YSLEER. Trimming shortened V by 0 bases and J by 5 bases, and 11 bases separated the two germline ends. Sequences were obtained from peripheral blood. The sequence came from a woman under 40 who had recovered from COVID-19. The chain joins TRBV4-3 to TRBJ2-7; tentative D call: TRBD1 (7 bases). CDR3 coding DNA: TGCGCCAGCAGCCAAGATGGCAGGGGGGACGAGCAGTACTTC. It encodes CASSQDGRGDEQYF.